Below, 32 T cell receptor beta chains from the same sample are listed, as sequenced in a study of shared clonotypes between healthy human individuals. Using immunoSEQ multiplex PCR, the repertoire was profiled, and TCRdb retains in-frame clones only, with some absent. The data contain about 770,000 clones, 72% of them singletons. The sequenced material came from memory CD4+ T cells sorted from blood. Subset meaning: CD45RA-negative fraction. Receptors were obtained from a woman aged 25 to 39 in good health.

V gene TRBV29-1 combines with J gene TRBJ1-2, with a tentative D call TRBD1 (5 bases). The CDR3 covers 15 residues. The V and J ends lost 4 bases and 3 bases respectively, with 18 bases between them. Germline CDR1 and CDR2: SQVTM and ANQGSEA. The CDR3 nucleotides read TGCAGCGTTGGAAACCAGGGCGGGTGGGACTATGGCTACACCTTC. Its protein is CSVGNQGGWDYGYTF.

The chain combines TRBV7-3 with TRBJ1-1, with no clear D. The V gene lost 1 base and the J gene lost 8 bases, with 11 bases spanning the gap. CDR1 is SGHTA and CDR2 is FQGTGA in the germline V gene. CDR3 length: 13 residues. In DNA form, the CDR3 reads TGTGCCAGCAGCTTAAGTTCGGGAGCCGAAGCTTTCTTT. Protein sequence: CASSLSSGAEAFF.

V is TRBV11-2 and J is TRBJ2-3; 8 nucleotides match TRBD2. Unmatched junction bases numbered 8, after V lost 2 bases and J lost 4 bases. The germline CDR1 and CDR2 sequences are SGHAT and FQNNGV. This CDR3 is 16 amino acids long. The CDR3 loop reads CASSLRREGWADTQYF. The CDR3 nucleotides read TGTGCCAGCAGCTTACGACGGGAGGGCTGGGCAGATACGCAGTATTTT.

This clone has more than one count but fewer than ten. The chain uses TRBV2 and TRBJ1-1, with 7 bases aligning to TRBD1. The V gene end was trimmed by 6 bases and the J gene end by 1 base; junction bases not matched to a gene: 5. The CDR3 extends over 14 amino acids. Per the germline V gene, CDR1 is SNHLY and CDR2 is FYNNEI. The CDR3 DNA sequence: TGTGCCAGCAGACTGGGACAGAGGAACACTGAAGCTTTCTTT. Its protein is CASRLGQRNTEAFF.

This rearrangement joins TRBV27 to TRBJ2-5; TRBD1 matches 7 bases. Germline CDR1 reads MNHEY; CDR2 reads SMNVEV (reference sequence). Trimming took 3 bases from V and 4 from J; bases not matched to a gene: 11. The CDR3 is 16 amino acids. The DNA for the CDR3 is TGTGCCAGCAGTTTGTACAGGGGTGCGTATCGAGAGACCCAGTACTTC. It specifies CASSLYRGAYRETQYF.

This sequence joins TRBV7-9 and TRBJ2-5; a possible D gene is TRBD1 (5 bases). The CDR3 covers 17 residues. The germline CDR1 and CDR2 sequences are SEHNR and FQNEAQ (reference sequence). V was pared by 5 bases and J by 1 base, with 20 bases between. The CDR3 coding sequence is TGTGCCAGCAGCCAAAGTTGGCCAGGGATCGTCCAAGAGACCCAGTACTTC. Protein: CASSQSWPGIVQETQYF.

The rearrangement uses TRBV4-1 and TRBJ2-2; TRBD1 might be the D (6 bases). Per the germline V gene, CDR1 is MGHRA and CDR2 is YSYEKL. V was cut by 6 bases and J by 8 bases, with 22 bases left in between. The CDR3 loop spans 16 amino acids. The CDR3 sequence is CASSLSGQPSAGELFF. The CDR3 DNA reads as TGCGCCAGCAGTCTATCGGGACAACCTTCTGCTGGGGAGCTGTTTTTT.

V is TRBV4-1 and J is TRBJ1-1; 9 bases map to TRBD1. The CDR3 is 15 residues long. V gave up 5 bases and J gave up 3 bases; unmatched junction bases: 7. CDR1 is MGHRA and CDR2 is YSYEKL in the germline V gene. CDR3 protein: CASSARTGEHTEAFF. In DNA form, the CDR3 reads TGCGCCAGCAGCGCCCGGACAGGGGAGCACACTGAAGCTTTCTTT.

V usage is TRBV6-1 and J usage is TRBJ1-4; perhaps TRBD1 as D (5 bases). The length of the CDR3 is 15 residues. The V gene lost 3 bases and the J gene lost 8 bases, with 16 bases spanning the gap. The germline V gene has CDR1 MNHNS and CDR2 SASEGT. CDR3 bases: TGTGCCAGCAGTGATAGGCTGGCAGGGAAGGAAAAACTGTTTTTT. The encoded protein is CASSDRLAGKEKLFF.

This chain connects TRBV5-1 to TRBJ1-1, with D possibly being TRBD1 (5 bases). V was shortened by 2 bases and J by 1 base, with 9 bases between the two germline ends. The CDR3 has 14 amino acids. The germline V gene has CDR1 SGHRS and CDR2 YFSETQ. In nucleotides, the CDR3 is TGCGCCAGCAGCTTTTTACAGGCGAACACTGAAGCTTTCTTT. It is translated as CASSFLQANTEAFF.

V is TRBV11-2 and J is TRBJ2-1; 10 nucleotides align to TRBD2. Germline loops: CDR1 SGHAT, CDR2 FQNNGV. This CDR3 is built from 15 residues. Unmatched junction bases numbered 5, after V lost 5 bases and J lost 4 bases. CDR3 nucleotide sequence: TGTGCCAGCAGCCCCTGGACTAGCGGATACAATGAGCAGTTCTTC. Translating gives CASSPWTSGYNEQFF.

This chain joins TRBV12-2 and TRBJ1-1. TRBV12-2 is marked as a pseudogene. The CDR3 has 11 amino acids. The CDR3 sequence is CASRRDPRAFF. The CDR3 nucleotides read TGTGCAAGTCGCCGAGACCCCCGAGCTTTCTTT.

The J gene is TRBJ1-1, the V gene TRBV11-2; D unclear. Trimming removed 5 bases from V and 4 bases from J, with 17 bases in between. CDR1 and CDR2 (germline): SGHAT, FQNNGV. The CDR3 sequence is 15 residues long. The CDR3 protein is CASSLEGRRFTEAFF. As DNA, the CDR3 is TGTGCCAGCAGCCTCGAAGGCAGGCGTTTCACTGAAGCTTTCTTT.

This rearrangement joins TRBV7-2 to TRBJ1-5; possible D gene TRBD1, 6 bases. Trimming left V 5 bases short and J 8 bases short, with 16 bases between. Germline CDR1 SGHTA, CDR2 FQGNSA. The CDR3 contains 14 residues. The CDR3 here is CASSLGGGFEPQHF. For the CDR3, the DNA is TGTGCCAGCAGCCTAGGGGGAGGATTCGAGCCCCAGCATTTT. The whole variable domain, filled in from reference TRBV7-2 and TRBJ1-5, reads GAGVSQSPSNKVTEKGKDVELRCDPISGHTALYWYRQSLGQGLEFLIYFQGNSAPDKSGLPSDRFSAERTGGSVSTLTIQRTQQEDSAVYLCASSLGGGFEPQHFGDGTRLSIL.

Remarks on this clone: Other DNA variants within this sample encode the same CDR3. The chain links TRBV5-1 to TRBJ2-1; tentatively, D is TRBD2 (6 bases). CDR3 length: 15 residues. Trimming took 1 base from V and 4 from J, leaving 12 bases between them. Germline-derived CDR1 and CDR2 are SGHRS and YFSETQ. The CDR3 sequence: CASSLSSGAYNEQFF. CDR3 bases: TGCGCCAGCAGCTTGTCGTCGGGAGCTTACAATGAGCAGTTCTTC.

The chain links TRBV6-1 to TRBJ1-2; D remains unclear. The CDR3 extends over 13 amino acids. Trimming took off 7 bases at V and 4 bases at J, with 13 bases between the two ends. The V gene's germline CDR1 is MNHNS and CDR2 SASEGT. CDR3 loop: CASTAPSPYGYTF. The CDR3, as DNA: TGTGCCAGCACGGCCCCCAGCCCCTATGGCTACACCTTC.

The chain couples TRBV27 to TRBJ2-3; D might be TRBD1 (5 bases). The germline CDR1 and CDR2 sequences are MNHEY and SMNVEV (reference sequence). Trimming took 4 bases from V and 4 from J, leaving 24 bases between them. This CDR3 contains 18 residues. The CDR3 DNA reads as TGTGCCAGCAGTTCCCTAACCCCTAGGGGTAAAGGGTCAGATACGCAGTATTTT. It is translated as CASSSLTPRGKGSDTQYF.

The J gene is TRBJ1-4, the V gene TRBV25-1; no clear D gene. This CDR3 comprises 14 residues. Germline CDR1 is MGHDK and CDR2 is SYGVNS. V was clipped by 1 base and J by 4 bases, with 7 bases between them. CDR3 sequence (DNA): TGTGCCAGCAGTGAATCGAAAAGTAATGAAAAACTGTTTTTT. Translation: CASSESKSNEKLFF.

The gene calls are TRBV18 and TRBJ2-7; D is uncertain. Germline CDR1 is KGHSH and CDR2 is LQKENI. CDR3 length equals 13 residues. The V end lost 1 base, the J end lost 3 bases, and 7 bases lay between the germline ends. CDR3 sequence: CASSPLTDYEQYF. DNA for the CDR3: TGTGCCAGCTCACCACTAACGGACTACGAGCAGTACTTC.

The chain joins TRBV28 to TRBJ2-5; D is unresolved. V was trimmed by 4 bases and J by 5 bases, leaving 20 bases between them. In germline, CDR1 is MDHEN, CDR2 SYDVKM. This CDR3 spans 16 amino acids. The CDR3 nucleotides read TGTGCCAGCAGTTCCCCCGCCGGGCCCCGCCCGGAGACCCAGTACTTC. This gives the protein CASSSPAGPRPETQYF.

The chain couples TRBV28 to TRBJ2-5; 7 bases are a match to TRBD1. The germline CDR1 and CDR2 sequences are MDHEN and SYDVKM. V lost 8 bases, J lost 7 bases, and 13 bases stayed unmatched. The CDR3 covers 14 residues. Here the CDR3 DNA reads TGTGCCAGCGGTCTAGGGGTGCAGGGGGTGACCCAGTACTTC. This encodes CASGLGVQGVTQYF.

This clone came up a few times. J is TRBJ2-4 and V is TRBV5-4; 7 nucleotides match TRBD1. The germline V gene has CDR1 SGHNT and CDR2 YYREEE (reference sequence). Unmatched junction bases numbered 2, after V lost 4 bases and J lost 7 bases. The CDR3 is made up of 12 amino acids. CDR3 loop: CASSADRNIQYF. CDR3 in DNA: TGTGCCAGCAGCGCGGACAGGAACATTCAGTACTTC.

This clone was seen more than once but under ten times. This CDR3 is also generated by other DNA sequences in the sample. The chain is built from TRBV5-1 and TRBJ2-7; D may be TRBD1 or TRBD2 (5 bases each). V lost 0 bases, J lost 4 bases, and 5 bases lay in between. This CDR3 has 12 residues. In germline, CDR1 is SGHRS, CDR2 YFSETQ. The CDR3 is CASSLGGYEQYF. In nucleotides, the CDR3 is TGCGCCAGCAGCTTGGGGGGGTACGAGCAGTACTTC.

V is TRBV30 and J is TRBJ2-1, with no clear D. Germline CDR1 reads GTSNPN; CDR2 reads SVGIG (reference sequence). This CDR3 contains 13 residues. The V end lost 2 bases, the J end lost 15 bases, and 20 bases lay between the germline ends. CDR3 region: CAWSTPGPRDLFF. The CDR3 DNA sequence: TGTGCCTGGAGTACTCCCGGGCCTAGAGACCTGTTCTTC.

This chain links TRBV4-2 with TRBJ2-2; 9 bases fit TRBD2. Germline assignment: CDR1 LGHNA and CDR2 YNFKEQ. This CDR3 contains 15 residues. V dropped 3 bases and J dropped 3; count of bases not matched to a gene: 2. In nucleotides, the CDR3 is TGTGCCAGCAGCCAGACTAGCGGTTACACCGGGGAGCTGTTTTTT. Its translation is CASSQTSGYTGELFF.

CDR3 region: CASRLPGGYEAFF. For the CDR3, the DNA is TGTGCCAGCAGGTTACCAGGGGGTTATGAAGCTTTCTTT. The chain carries TRBV28 and TRBJ1-1; 7 bases line up with TRBD1. The CDR3 covers 13 residues. J was trimmed by 7 bases and V by 6 bases; bases with no gene match: 8. CDR1 MDHEN and CDR2 SYDVKM come from the germline V gene.

The gene calls are TRBV2 and TRBJ2-2; the D gene is possibly TRBD2 (5 bases). Trimming shortened V by 6 bases and J by 2 bases, and 13 bases separated the two germline ends. The germline V gene encodes CDR1 SNHLY and CDR2 FYNNEI. The CDR3 runs 15 residues. The CDR3 sequence is CASRPIATNTGELFF. In nucleotides, the CDR3 is TGTGCCAGCAGACCTATAGCGACTAACACCGGGGAGCTGTTTTTT.

On this clone itself: Other DNA sequences of this sample code for an identical CDR3. This chain links TRBV7-2 with TRBJ1-5, with D possibly matching TRBD1 (6 bases). Germline assignment: CDR1 SGHTA and CDR2 FQGNSA. This CDR3 has 16 residues. Deletions cut 2 bases from V and 0 bases from J, with 11 bases between. The CDR3 nucleotides are TGTGCCAGCAGCTTAAGGGGGGGATCTAGCAATCAGCCCCAGCATTTT. Translation gives CASSLRGGSSNQPQHF.

V and J are TRBV27 and TRBJ2-3; D might be TRBD2 (5 bases). CDR3 length: 12 amino acids. The germline V gene encodes CDR1 MNHEY and CDR2 SMNVEV (reference sequence). Trimming left V 5 bases short and J 4 bases short, with 7 bases between. CDR3: CASSASPDTQYF. CDR3 in DNA: TGTGCCAGCAGTGCTAGCCCAGATACGCAGTATTTT.

The chain employs TRBV28 and TRBJ2-3; 11 bases line up with TRBD2. The CDR3 runs 14 residues. Trimming at V came to 3 bases and at J to 5 bases, leaving 1 base not matched to a gene. Germline V CDR1 and CDR2: MDHEN, SYDVKM. CDR3 sequence reads: CASSFTSGRDTQYF. The CDR3 DNA sequence: TGTGCCAGCAGTTTTACTAGCGGGAGAGATACGCAGTATTTT.

This clone was counted only a few times. V and J are TRBV27 and TRBJ2-3; D gene unclear. V was trimmed by 2 bases and J by 3 bases, leaving 9 bases between them. Germline V lookup: CDR1 MNHEY, CDR2 SMNVEV (reference sequence). The CDR3 length is 14 residues. The CDR3 loop is CASSLLLGTDTQYF. The CDR3 bases are TGTGCCAGCAGTTTACTTTTGGGAACAGATACGCAGTATTTT.

Note on this clone: This CDR3 is also generated by other DNA sequences in the sample. V usage is TRBV29-1 and J usage is TRBJ2-7; maybe TRBD2 (6 bases). V shed 3 bases and J shed 1 base, with 13 bases lying between them. The CDR3 is 14 residues long. CDR1 and CDR2 (germline): SQVTM, ANQGSEA. CDR3 nucleotide sequence: TGCAGCGTTGAGGTAGAGGCGGGATCCTACGAGCAGTACTTC. Translation gives CSVEVEAGSYEQYF.